The TCR beta chain under discussion was sequenced for a study of blood T cell repertoires in COVID-19. About the research overall: COVID-19 samples collected from the United States, Italy and Spain covered acute and convalescent phases.

Study processing details: Amplification of reference gene primers was used by the study to estimate nucleated cell counts. The assay was immunoSEQ multiplex PCR, and TCRdb's table has in-frame clones only and misses some. V, J and clone size were drawn from that table, and D and trimming were deduced from the DNA. The repertoire holds about 160,000 clones, with more than 65% as singletons. This clone was seen more than once but under ten times. In germline, CDR1 is SNHLY, CDR2 FYNNEI. The CDR3 has 15 amino acids. V lost 4 bases to trimming and J lost 3 bases; unmatched junction nucleotides: 4. Recruitment covered under 25 US areas and drew participants whose ages spanned 18 to 89 years. Assignments of participants to cohorts depended upon their own reported clinical history.

This TCR was sampled from a woman between 35 and 50 years old with acute COVID-19. The chain joins TRBV2 to TRBJ2-3; TRBD2 aligns across 10 bases. Specimen: PBMCs or T cells enriched from blood (not recorded which). CDR3 nucleotide sequence: TGTGCCAGCAGTGGGGGACTAGCGAGGACAGATACGCAGTATTTT. It translates to CASSGGLARTDTQYF.